Listed below are T cell receptor beta chains from one sample, sequenced in a study of technical replicates of blood from a few donors. The repertoire was sequenced with immunoSEQ multiplex PCR; TCRdb's copy has only in-frame clones and lacks some. In the table there are roughly 79,000 clones, approximately 96% of which are singletons. The sample comprised T cells isolated from PBMCs. The receptors stem from a human donor in good health. Each CDR3 is given with its conserved first and last residue. A D gene is named only where the DNA matches it firmly. Size tells how often a clone was seen (once, few, many) or the class of an expanded clone, and some rows leave it out.

j_call: TRBJ2-1
clone_size: -
v_call: TRBV4-1
d_call: -
cdr3_aa: CASSQDGSGVSSYNEQFF
cdr3_nt: TGCGCCAGCAGCCAAGATGGATCGGGGGTAAGCTCCTACAATGAGCAGTTCTTC

j_call: TRBJ2-7
clone_size: -
v_call: TRBV7-8
d_call: -
cdr3_aa: CASSFFGRSYEQYF
cdr3_nt: TGTGCCAGCAGCTTCTTTGGGAGATCCTACGAGCAGTACTTC

j_call: TRBJ1-5
clone_size: -
v_call: TRBV19
d_call: -
cdr3_aa: CASSILGVQPQHF
cdr3_nt: TGTGCCAGTAGTATTTTAGGGGTGCAGCCCCAGCATTTT

j_call: TRBJ1-1
clone_size: -
v_call: TRBV5-6
d_call: -
cdr3_aa: CASSLGRTANTEAFF
cdr3_nt: TGTGCCAGCAGCTTGGGTAGGACTGCTAACACTGAAGCTTTCTTT

j_call: TRBJ2-1
clone_size: -
v_call: TRBV6-5
d_call: -
cdr3_aa: CASTRGNSYNEQFF
cdr3_nt: TGTGCCAGCACCAGGGGCAACTCCTACAATGAGCAGTTCTTC

j_call: TRBJ2-7
clone_size: -
v_call: TRBV4-3
d_call: TRBD2
cdr3_aa: CASSQGADSGTYEQYF
cdr3_nt: TGCGCCAGCAGCCAAGGCGCGGATAGCGGGACCTACGAGCAGTACTTC

j_call: TRBJ2-7
clone_size: -
v_call: TRBV10-1
d_call: -
cdr3_aa: CARLPGYPSPSYEQYF
cdr3_nt: TGCGCCAGACTACCGGGATACCCTAGCCCGTCATACGAGCAGTACTTC

j_call: TRBJ1-1
clone_size: -
v_call: TRBV19
d_call: -
cdr3_aa: CASSIGLAGNTEAFF
cdr3_nt: TGTGCCAGTAGTATAGGTTTGGCGGGGAACACTGAAGCTTTCTTT

j_call: TRBJ2-4
clone_size: -
v_call: TRBV7-9
d_call: TRBD1
cdr3_aa: CASSSGTGGWIAKNIQYF
cdr3_nt: TGTGCCAGCAGCTCCGGGACAGGGGGATGGATCGCCAAAAACATTCAGTACTTC

j_call: TRBJ2-1
clone_size: -
v_call: TRBV6-6
d_call: TRBD2
cdr3_aa: CASIAGSYNEQFF
cdr3_nt: TGTGCCAGTATAGCGGGCTCCTACAATGAGCAGTTCTTC

j_call: TRBJ2-3
clone_size: -
v_call: TRBV7-2
d_call: -
cdr3_aa: CASSPPGGITDTQYF
cdr3_nt: TGTGCCAGCAGCCCCCCGGGCGGGATCACAGATACGCAGTATTTT

j_call: TRBJ1-1
clone_size: -
v_call: TRBV29-1
d_call: -
cdr3_aa: CSVQGDQNTEAFF
cdr3_nt: TGCAGCGTTCAGGGTGACCAGAACACTGAAGCTTTCTTT

j_call: TRBJ1-4
clone_size: -
v_call: TRBV7-2
d_call: TRBD1
cdr3_aa: CASRRDSSNEKLFF
cdr3_nt: TGTGCCAGCAGACGGGACAGCTCTAATGAAAAACTGTTTTTT

j_call: TRBJ1-1
clone_size: -
v_call: TRBV29-1
d_call: -
cdr3_aa: CSVEDLGGLRTEAFF
cdr3_nt: TGCAGCGTTGAAGATCTCGGGGGGCTGAGAACTGAAGCTTTCTTT

j_call: TRBJ2-2
clone_size: -
v_call: TRBV6-5
d_call: -
cdr3_aa: CASSYSGGVTGELFF
cdr3_nt: TGTGCCAGCAGTTACTCGGGCGGGGTCACCGGGGAGCTGTTTTTT

j_call: TRBJ2-3
clone_size: -
v_call: TRBV7-2
d_call: -
cdr3_aa: CATLARRLTDTQYF
cdr3_nt: TGTGCCACTCTTGCCCGCAGACTCACAGATACGCAGTATTTT

j_call: TRBJ1-1
clone_size: -
v_call: TRBV29-1
d_call: TRBD1
cdr3_aa: CSVTGISYTEAFF
cdr3_nt: TGCAGCGTGACAGGGATTAGTTACACTGAAGCTTTCTTT

j_call: TRBJ1-3
clone_size: -
v_call: TRBV30
d_call: -
cdr3_aa: CAWSGAGVNTIYF
cdr3_nt: TGTGCCTGGAGTGGGGCGGGAGTAAACACCATATATTTT

j_call: TRBJ1-2
clone_size: once
v_call: TRBV5-5
d_call: -
cdr3_aa: CASSLELIDGYTF
cdr3_nt: TGTGCCAGCAGCTTGGAACTTATCGATGGCTACACCTTC

j_call: TRBJ2-7
clone_size: -
v_call: TRBV11-1
d_call: -
cdr3_aa: CASSPLGRLRDEQYF
cdr3_nt: TGTGCCAGCAGCCCCCTAGGTAGGTTACGCGACGAGCAGTACTTC

j_call: TRBJ2-2
clone_size: -
v_call: TRBV19
d_call: TRBD2
cdr3_aa: CASRPGLAANTGELFF
cdr3_nt: TGTGCCAGTAGACCAGGACTAGCGGCGAACACCGGGGAGCTGTTTTTT

j_call: TRBJ2-1
clone_size: -
v_call: TRBV7-9
d_call: -
cdr3_aa: CASSWEEEQFF
cdr3_nt: TGTGCCAGCAGCTGGGAGGAAGAGCAGTTCTTC

j_call: TRBJ1-1
clone_size: -
v_call: TRBV5-6
d_call: -
cdr3_aa: CASNRGRTEAFF
cdr3_nt: TGTGCCAGCAACCGCGGGAGGACTGAAGCTTTCTTT

j_call: TRBJ2-1
clone_size: -
v_call: TRBV5-1
d_call: TRBD2
cdr3_aa: CASSTQAGVFNEQFF
cdr3_nt: TGCGCCAGCAGCACGCAAGCGGGAGTCTTTAATGAGCAGTTCTTC

j_call: TRBJ1-1
clone_size: -
v_call: TRBV4-1
d_call: -
cdr3_aa: CASSQSRWNTEAFF
cdr3_nt: TGCGCCAGCAGCCAATCCAGGTGGAACACTGAAGCTTTCTTT

j_call: TRBJ2-2
clone_size: -
v_call: TRBV11-2
d_call: -
cdr3_aa: CASSPSLNTGELFF
cdr3_nt: TGTGCCAGCAGCCCTAGCCTTAACACCGGGGAGCTGTTTTTT

j_call: TRBJ1-3
clone_size: once
v_call: TRBV5-1
d_call: -
cdr3_aa: CASSGQFSNTIYF
cdr3_nt: TGCGCCAGCAGTGGACAGTTTTCGAACACCATATATTTT

j_call: TRBJ2-2
clone_size: -
v_call: TRBV4-1
d_call: -
cdr3_aa: CASSQVSGGGLFF
cdr3_nt: TGCGCCAGCAGCCAAGTTAGTGGTGGAGGGCTGTTTTTT

j_call: TRBJ1-4
clone_size: -
v_call: TRBV6-1
d_call: -
cdr3_aa: CASSEWRGFAREKLFF
cdr3_nt: TGTGCCAGCAGTGAATGGAGGGGCTTCGCCCGTGAAAAACTGTTTTTT

j_call: TRBJ2-7
clone_size: -
v_call: TRBV6-5
d_call: TRBD2
cdr3_aa: CASRGLAGGNYEQYF
cdr3_nt: TGTGCCAGCAGGGGACTAGCGGGGGGGAACTACGAGCAGTACTTC

j_call: TRBJ2-2
clone_size: -
v_call: TRBV4-1
d_call: -
cdr3_aa: CASSQGGARELFF
cdr3_nt: TGCGCCAGCAGCCAAGGTGGAGCCAGGGAGCTGTTTTTT

j_call: TRBJ2-7
clone_size: -
v_call: TRBV7-9
d_call: TRBD2
cdr3_aa: CASSLAGLAGPYEQYF
cdr3_nt: TGTGCCAGCAGCTTAGCCGGTCTAGCGGGCCCTTACGAGCAGTACTTC

j_call: TRBJ2-3
clone_size: -
v_call: TRBV7-9
d_call: -
cdr3_aa: CASSLGGRTDTQYF
cdr3_nt: TGTGCCAGCAGCTTGGGGGGTCGCACAGATACGCAGTATTTT

j_call: TRBJ2-1
clone_size: -
v_call: TRBV7-8
d_call: TRBD2
cdr3_aa: CASSTSGSRPYNEQFF
cdr3_nt: TGTGCCAGCTCGACTAGCGGGTCTCGCCCTTACAATGAGCAGTTCTTC

j_call: TRBJ2-1
clone_size: few
v_call: TRBV9
d_call: TRBD2
cdr3_aa: CASSESGRANNEQFF
cdr3_nt: TGTGCCAGCAGCGAGAGCGGGAGGGCCAACAATGAGCAGTTCTTC

j_call: TRBJ2-3
clone_size: -
v_call: TRBV5-1
d_call: -
cdr3_aa: CASSLGPGTDTQYF
cdr3_nt: TGCGCCAGCAGCTTGGGGCCAGGCACAGATACGCAGTATTTT

j_call: TRBJ1-5
clone_size: -
v_call: TRBV18
d_call: -
cdr3_aa: CASSNEGDQPQHF
cdr3_nt: TGTGCCAGCTCAAATGAGGGGGATCAGCCCCAGCATTTT

j_call: TRBJ2-2
clone_size: -
v_call: TRBV29-1
d_call: -
cdr3_aa: CSVDRDTGELFF
cdr3_nt: TGCAGCGTTGACAGGGACACCGGGGAGCTGTTTTTT

j_call: TRBJ1-5
clone_size: -
v_call: TRBV28
d_call: TRBD1
cdr3_aa: CASSLTTGQEPQHF
cdr3_nt: TGTGCCAGCAGTTTAACGACAGGGCAAGAGCCCCAGCATTTT

j_call: TRBJ1-3
clone_size: -
v_call: TRBV4-3
d_call: -
cdr3_aa: CASSQDSTGRAGNTIYF
cdr3_nt: TGCGCCAGCAGCCAAGATAGCACAGGGAGGGCTGGAAACACCATATATTTT

j_call: TRBJ2-1
clone_size: once
v_call: TRBV14
d_call: -
cdr3_aa: CASSQDSSIYNEQFF
cdr3_nt: TGTGCCAGCAGCCAAGATAGTTCTATCTACAATGAGCAGTTCTTC

j_call: TRBJ1-2
clone_size: -
v_call: TRBV5-6
d_call: -
cdr3_aa: CASSLSGGLANYGYTF
cdr3_nt: TGTGCCAGCAGCTTAAGTGGGGGCTTGGCTAACTATGGCTACACCTTC

j_call: TRBJ2-7
clone_size: once
v_call: TRBV9
d_call: TRBD2
cdr3_aa: CASSAAGESSEQYF
cdr3_nt: TGTGCCAGCAGCGCTGCGGGAGAATCGTCCGAGCAGTACTTC

j_call: TRBJ1-4
clone_size: -
v_call: TRBV7-3
d_call: -
cdr3_aa: CASSPRGTYNEKLFF
cdr3_nt: TGTGCCAGCAGCCCTCGGGGGACCTATAATGAAAAACTGTTTTTT

j_call: TRBJ2-7
clone_size: -
v_call: TRBV27
d_call: -
cdr3_aa: CASSEGGSYEQYF
cdr3_nt: TGTGCCAGCAGTGAGGGCGGATCCTACGAGCAGTACTTC

j_call: TRBJ1-2
clone_size: -
v_call: TRBV6-5
d_call: TRBD1
cdr3_aa: CASSTTGGGGGYTF
cdr3_nt: TGTGCCAGCAGTACCACAGGGGGAGGAGGTGGCTACACCTTC

j_call: TRBJ1-1
clone_size: -
v_call: TRBV4-3
d_call: -
cdr3_aa: CASSQEESRRGAAFF
cdr3_nt: TGCGCCAGCAGCCAAGAAGAGAGTAGGCGGGGAGCAGCTTTCTTT

j_call: TRBJ1-5
clone_size: -
v_call: TRBV7-2
d_call: -
cdr3_aa: CASSLVQGVGQPQHF
cdr3_nt: TGTGCCAGCAGCTTAGTACAGGGCGTTGGTCAGCCCCAGCATTTT